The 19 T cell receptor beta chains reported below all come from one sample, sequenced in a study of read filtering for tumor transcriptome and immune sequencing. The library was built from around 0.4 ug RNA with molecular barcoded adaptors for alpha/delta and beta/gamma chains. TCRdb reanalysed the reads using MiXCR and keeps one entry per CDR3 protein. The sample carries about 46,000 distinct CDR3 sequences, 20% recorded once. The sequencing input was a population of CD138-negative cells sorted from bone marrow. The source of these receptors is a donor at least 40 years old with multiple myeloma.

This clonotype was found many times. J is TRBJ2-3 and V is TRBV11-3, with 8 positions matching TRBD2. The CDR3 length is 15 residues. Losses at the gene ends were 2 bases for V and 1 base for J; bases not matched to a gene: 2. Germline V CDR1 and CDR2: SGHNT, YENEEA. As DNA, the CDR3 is TGTGCCAGCAGCTTACTGACTAGCGGCACAGATACGCAGTATTTT. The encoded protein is CASSLLTSGTDTQYF.

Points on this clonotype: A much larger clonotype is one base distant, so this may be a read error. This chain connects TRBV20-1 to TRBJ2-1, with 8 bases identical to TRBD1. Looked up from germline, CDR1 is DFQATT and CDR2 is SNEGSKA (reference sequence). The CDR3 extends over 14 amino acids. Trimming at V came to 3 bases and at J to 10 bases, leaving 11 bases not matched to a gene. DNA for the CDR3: TGCAGTGCTAGGGTTCCGGGACAGGATTACGAGCAGTTCTTC. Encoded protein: CSARVPGQDYEQFF.

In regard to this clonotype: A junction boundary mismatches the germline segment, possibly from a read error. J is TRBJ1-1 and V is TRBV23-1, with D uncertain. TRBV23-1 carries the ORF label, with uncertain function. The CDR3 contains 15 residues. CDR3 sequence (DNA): TGCGCTAGCAGTCAATCCAAGGAGAGGAACACTGAAGCTTTCTTT. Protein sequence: CASSQSKERNTEAFF.

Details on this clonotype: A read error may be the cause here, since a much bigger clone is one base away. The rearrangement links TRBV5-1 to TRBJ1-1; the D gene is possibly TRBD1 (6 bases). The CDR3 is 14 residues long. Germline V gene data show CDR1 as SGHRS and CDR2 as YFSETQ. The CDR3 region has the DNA TGCGCCAGCAGCGAAGGACAGTCTAACACTGAAGCTCTCTTT. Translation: CASSEGQSNTEALF.

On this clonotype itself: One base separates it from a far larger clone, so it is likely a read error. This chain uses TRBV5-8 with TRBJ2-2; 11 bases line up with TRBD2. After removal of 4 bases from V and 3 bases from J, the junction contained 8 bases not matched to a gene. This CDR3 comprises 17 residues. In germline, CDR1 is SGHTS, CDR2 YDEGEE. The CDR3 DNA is TGTGCCAGCAGCCAGGCTACTAGCGGGAGTGACACCGGGGAGCTGTTTTTT. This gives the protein CASSQATSGSDTGELFF.

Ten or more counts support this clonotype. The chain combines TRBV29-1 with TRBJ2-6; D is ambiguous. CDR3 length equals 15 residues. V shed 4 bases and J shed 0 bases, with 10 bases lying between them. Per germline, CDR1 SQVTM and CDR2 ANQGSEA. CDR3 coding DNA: TGCAGCGTTGGGCAGGCGAGCTCTGGGGCCAACGTCCTGACTTTC. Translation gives CSVGQASSGANVLTF.

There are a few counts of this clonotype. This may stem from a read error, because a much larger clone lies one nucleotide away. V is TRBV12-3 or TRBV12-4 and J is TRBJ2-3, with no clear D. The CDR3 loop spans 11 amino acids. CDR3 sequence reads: CVSSFGDTQYF. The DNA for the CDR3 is TGTGTCAGCAGTTTCGGAGATACGCAGTATTTT.

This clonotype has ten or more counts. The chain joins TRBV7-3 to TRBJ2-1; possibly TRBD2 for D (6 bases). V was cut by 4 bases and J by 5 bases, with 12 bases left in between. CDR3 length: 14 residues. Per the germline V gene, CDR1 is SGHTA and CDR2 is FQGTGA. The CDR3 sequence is CASSSSGLNNEQFF. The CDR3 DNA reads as TGTGCCAGCAGCTCGTCCGGACTAAACAATGAGCAGTTCTTC.

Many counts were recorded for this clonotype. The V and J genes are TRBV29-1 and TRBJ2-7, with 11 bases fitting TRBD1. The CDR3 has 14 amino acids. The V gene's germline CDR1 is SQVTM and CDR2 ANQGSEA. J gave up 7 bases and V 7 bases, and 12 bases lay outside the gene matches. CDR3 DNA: TGCAGCGGCACCACCGGGACAGGGGGTCGAGAGCAGTACTTC. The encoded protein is CSGTTGTGGREQYF.

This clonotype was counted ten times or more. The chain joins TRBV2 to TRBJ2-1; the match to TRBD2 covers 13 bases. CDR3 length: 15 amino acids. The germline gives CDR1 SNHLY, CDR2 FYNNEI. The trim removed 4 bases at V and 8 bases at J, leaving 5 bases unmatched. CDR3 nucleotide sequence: TGTGCCAGCAGTGCTTGGACTAGCGGGAGCTATGAGCAGTTCTTC. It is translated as CASSAWTSGSYEQFF.

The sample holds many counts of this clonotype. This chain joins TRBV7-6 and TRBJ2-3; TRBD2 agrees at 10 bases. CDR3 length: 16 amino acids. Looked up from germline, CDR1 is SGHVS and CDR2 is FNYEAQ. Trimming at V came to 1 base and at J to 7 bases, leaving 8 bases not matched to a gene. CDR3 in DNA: TGTGCCAGCAGCTTAGTGGTGGGACTAGCGTCTCATACGCAGTATTTT. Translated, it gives CASSLVVGLASHTQYF.

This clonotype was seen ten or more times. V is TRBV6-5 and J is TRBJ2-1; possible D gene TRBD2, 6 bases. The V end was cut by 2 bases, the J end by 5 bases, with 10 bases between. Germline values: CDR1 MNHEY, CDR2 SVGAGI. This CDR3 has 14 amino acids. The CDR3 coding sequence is TGTGCCAGCAGTTACCCGGGACTCCACAATGAGCAGTTCTTC. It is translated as CASSYPGLHNEQFF.

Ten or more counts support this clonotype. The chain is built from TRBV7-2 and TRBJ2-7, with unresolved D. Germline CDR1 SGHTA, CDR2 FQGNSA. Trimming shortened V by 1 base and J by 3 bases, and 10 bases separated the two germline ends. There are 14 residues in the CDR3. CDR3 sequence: CASSLGSSGYEQYF. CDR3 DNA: TGTGCCAGCAGCTTAGGCAGTTCCGGCTACGAGCAGTACTTC.

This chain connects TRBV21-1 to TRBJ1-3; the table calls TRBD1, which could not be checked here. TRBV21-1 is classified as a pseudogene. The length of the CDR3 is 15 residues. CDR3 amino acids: CASSEQGTPGNTIYF. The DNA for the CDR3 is TGTGCCAGCAGCGAACAGGGTACCCCTGGAAACACCATATATTTT.

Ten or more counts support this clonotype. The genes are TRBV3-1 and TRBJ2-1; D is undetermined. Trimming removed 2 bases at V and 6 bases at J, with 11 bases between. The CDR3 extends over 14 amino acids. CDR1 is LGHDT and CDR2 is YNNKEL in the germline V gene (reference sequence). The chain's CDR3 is CASSQSRKGNEQFF. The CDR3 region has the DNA TGTGCCAGCAGCCAATCCAGAAAGGGCAATGAGCAGTTCTTC.

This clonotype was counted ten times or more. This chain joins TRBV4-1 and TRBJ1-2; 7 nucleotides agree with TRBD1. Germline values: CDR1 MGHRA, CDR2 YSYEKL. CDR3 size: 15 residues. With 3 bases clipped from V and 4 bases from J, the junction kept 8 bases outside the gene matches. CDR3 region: CASSQGAGTVYGYTF. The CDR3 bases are TGCGCCAGCAGCCAGGGAGCCGGGACAGTCTATGGCTACACCTTC.

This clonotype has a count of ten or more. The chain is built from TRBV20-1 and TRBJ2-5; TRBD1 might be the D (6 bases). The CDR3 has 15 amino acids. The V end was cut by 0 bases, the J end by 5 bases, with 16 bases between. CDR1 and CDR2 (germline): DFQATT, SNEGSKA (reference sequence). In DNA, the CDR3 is TGCAGTGCTAGAGATACACAGGGTGGGCGGGAGACCCAGTACTTC. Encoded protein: CSARDTQGGRETQYF.

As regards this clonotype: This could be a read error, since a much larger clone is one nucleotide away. The CDR3, as DNA: TGTGCCAGCTGTTACTCGGATACGCAGTATTTT. Its translation: CASCYSDTQYF. This chain joins TRBV6-1 and TRBJ2-3; D is undetermined. This CDR3 region has 11 residues. The V end was cut by 8 bases, the J end by 6 bases, with 9 bases between. Per the germline V gene, CDR1 is MNHNS and CDR2 is SASEGT.

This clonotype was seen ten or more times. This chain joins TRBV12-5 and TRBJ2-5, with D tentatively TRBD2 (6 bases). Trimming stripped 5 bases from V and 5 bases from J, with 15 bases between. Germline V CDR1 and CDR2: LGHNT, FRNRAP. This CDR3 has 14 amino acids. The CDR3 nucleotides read TGTGCTAGTGGTACCGAGGTAGGAGGGGAGACCCAGTACTTC. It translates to CASGTEVGGETQYF.